The 30 T cell receptor beta chains below all came from one sample that was sequenced in a study of metastatic and nonmetastatic thyroid tumors. Among the patients, none had received any treatment before thyroid surgery. MiXCR reprocessed the PCR reads for TCRdb. Of 75,000 to 100,000 clones detected, approximately 11% appear once; the ten largest clones hold about 11%. The sample was blood. Source of these receptors: a female donor with papillary thyroid cancer or a benign thyroid nodule (not recorded which). Some clones in this sample may be carry-over from other donors' samples.

In this sample, this clone turned up many times. The identical CDR3 is also encoded by other nucleotide sequences in the sample. The V and J genes are TRBV9 and TRBJ2-7; 14 bases line up with TRBD2. Germline V gene data show CDR1 as SGDLS and CDR2 as YYNGEE. The CDR3 has 15 residues. Trimming at V came to 2 bases and at J to 3 bases, leaving 1 base not matched to a gene. CDR3 in amino acids: CASSVGTSGSYEQYF. DNA of the CDR3: TGTGCCAGCAGCGTCGGGACTAGCGGGAGCTACGAGCAGTACTTC.

The gene calls are TRBV20-1 and TRBJ1-4, with 7 bases that match TRBD1. The CDR3 covers 14 residues. CDR1 is DFQATT and CDR2 is SNEGSKA in the germline V gene (reference sequence). J gave up 3 bases and V 5 bases, and 6 bases lay outside the gene matches. DNA of the CDR3: TGCAGTGCTGGGCGAACAGGGGCTAATGAAAAACTGTTTTTT. It translates to CSAGRTGANEKLFF.

At least ten counts were recorded for this clone. The rearrangement joins TRBV9 to TRBJ1-1; tentative D call: TRBD1 (6 bases). With 0 bases removed from V and 6 bases from J, the gap between germline ends came to 15 bases. The germline V gene encodes CDR1 SGDLS and CDR2 YYNGEE. This CDR3 contains 15 residues. CDR3 region: CASSVDGGQVAEAFF. In DNA form, the CDR3 reads TGTGCCAGCAGCGTAGACGGGGGCCAGGTCGCTGAAGCTTTCTTT. Together with reference TRBV9 and TRBJ1-1, the CDR3 gives the full variable domain: DSGVTQTPKHLITATGQRVTLRCSPRSGDLSVYWYQQSLDQGLQFLIQYYNGEERAKGNILERFSAQQFPDLHSELNLSSLELGDSALYFCASSVDGGQVAEAFFGQGTRLTVV.

The sample holds many counts of this clone. The chain employs TRBV6-2 or TRBV6-3 and TRBJ2-7, with D tentatively TRBD1 or TRBD2 (7 bases each). V lost 5 bases to trimming and J lost 3 bases, with 14 bases between them. Germline V CDR1 and CDR2: MNHEY, SVGEGT. This CDR3 has 14 amino acids. The CDR3 sequence is CASSLGGGYYEQYF. CDR3 coding DNA: TGTGCCAGCAGTCTGGGAGGGGGCTACTACGAGCAGTACTTC.

As regards this clone: At one end, the junction sequence differs from germline, possibly due to a read error. The chain carries TRBV5-1 and TRBJ1-1; a weak D match, TRBD1 (6 bases). In germline, CDR1 is SGHRS, CDR2 YFSETQ. CDR3 length: 16 amino acids. CDR3 in DNA: TGCGTCAGCAGCGATCACTCGACAGGCATGAACACTGAAGCTTTCTTT. It translates to CVSSDHSTGMNTEAFF.

This clone was observed at least ten times. This chain uses TRBV28 with TRBJ2-2; 7 nucleotides agree with TRBD1. Germline V lookup: CDR1 MDHEN, CDR2 SYDVKM. V was pared by 8 bases and J by 4 bases, with 10 bases of the junction left unmatched. The CDR3 is 15 residues long. The CDR3 DNA reads as TGTGCCAGCGGAACGACAGGGTTTGGCACCGGGGAGCTGTTTTTT. It codes for CASGTTGFGTGELFF.

This clone was seen many times. Other DNA variants within this sample encode the same CDR3. The chain is built from TRBV19 and TRBJ2-3; D ambiguous. CDR1 and CDR2 from the germline V gene are LNHDA and SQIVND (reference sequence). The ends were cut back, 3 bases at V and 0 bases at J, with 13 bases in the middle. The CDR3 is made up of 16 amino acids. The CDR3 nucleotides read TGTGCCAGTAGTATCTCTCCCAGAAGTAGCACAGATACGCAGTATTTT. Translation: CASSISPRSSTDTQYF.

This clone was detected ten times or more. The chain carries TRBV3-1 and TRBJ1-5, with D hard to call. The CDR3 covers 17 residues. Per germline, CDR1 LGHDT and CDR2 YNNKEL (reference sequence). V was cut by 0 bases and J by 0 bases, with 12 bases left in between. The DNA for the CDR3 is TGTGCCAGCAGCCAAGATCACGGGAGTCATAGCAATCAGCCCCAGCATTTT. Residues: CASSQDHGSHSNQPQHF.

This clone has ten or more counts. The chain uses TRBV10-3 and TRBJ2-2, with 12 bases that match TRBD1. This CDR3 region has 17 residues. CDR1 is ENHRY, CDR2 SYGVKD, per germline. The trim removed 6 bases at V and 3 bases at J, leaving 8 bases unmatched. The CDR3 loop is CAIRGTGGASDTGELFF. In nucleotides, the CDR3 is TGTGCCATCAGAGGGACAGGGGGCGCATCCGACACCGGGGAGCTGTTTTTT.

This clone appeared many times. Given a much more abundant clone one base away, this may be a read error. This sample includes further DNA sequences coding for the same CDR3. The rearrangement links TRBV28 to TRBJ1-5; unclear D gene. Germline V CDR1 and CDR2: MDHEN, SYDVKM. This CDR3 is built from 15 residues. Trimming shortened V by 6 bases and J by 5 bases, and 17 bases separated the two germline ends. As DNA, the CDR3 is TGTGCCAGCAGCTTAGAGAGTTTGGGATATCAGCCCCAGCATTTT. This encodes CASSLESLGYQPQHF.

As for this clone: A junction end diverges from the germline sequence, so it may reflect a read error. The J gene is TRBJ2-1, the V gene TRBV28; 8 nucleotides line up with TRBD2. CDR1 is MDHEN and CDR2 is SYDVKM in the germline V gene. CDR3 length: 17 residues. The CDR3 spells CVSSFGFLAGKYNEQFF. The CDR3 DNA is TGTGTCAGCAGTTTTGGGTTCTTAGCGGGAAAATACAATGAGCAGTTCTTC.

This clone was counted ten times or more. V and J are TRBV7-6 and TRBJ1-1, with D tentatively TRBD1 (5 bases). V lost 5 bases, J lost 8 bases, and 24 bases lay in between. The CDR3 extends over 16 amino acids. Germline V gene sequence: CDR1 SGHVS, CDR2 FNYEAQ. The CDR3 here is CASSVMGGGTSGEAFF. In DNA, the CDR3 is TGTGCCAGCAGCGTTATGGGTGGGGGGACCTCCGGGGAAGCTTTCTTT.

Ten or more counts support this clone. Germline is not matched at one junction end, which may reflect a read error. The chain employs TRBV24-1 and TRBJ2-2; no clear D gene. Germline V lookup: CDR1 KGHDR, CDR2 SFDVKD. The CDR3 loop spans 13 amino acids. The CDR3 nucleotides are TGTGCCACCAGTGATCCGAACCCCGGGGAGCTGTTTTTT. This encodes CATSDPNPGELFF.

Many counts were recorded for this clone. The chain has TRBV28 and TRBJ1-1; a possible D gene is TRBD1 (5 bases). Trimming took 6 bases from V and 2 from J, leaving 13 bases between them. The CDR3 contains 14 residues. Germline V lookup: CDR1 MDHEN, CDR2 SYDVKM. In DNA form, the CDR3 reads TGTGCCAGCAGCTATTTGCAGGGTAACACTGAAGCTTTCTTT. The encoded protein is CASSYLQGNTEAFF.

This clone was seen at least ten times. V is TRBV4-2 and J is TRBJ2-2, with a tentative D call TRBD1 (5 bases). Germline V gives CDR1 LGHNA, CDR2 YNFKEQ. The CDR3 totals 18 residues. Trimming shortened V by 4 bases and J by 0 bases, and 18 bases separated the two germline ends. The CDR3 region is CASSPTIGTGPNTGELFF. The CDR3 nucleotides are TGTGCCAGCAGCCCCACAATCGGCACAGGTCCGAACACCGGGGAGCTGTTTTTT.

This clone has ten or more counts. The chain links TRBV19 to TRBJ2-2; D is unresolved. V gave up 1 base and J gave up 4 bases, with 10 bases separating them. Germline values: CDR1 LNHDA, CDR2 SQIVND (reference sequence). This CDR3 spans 15 amino acids. The chain's CDR3 is CASSIVRHSTGELFF. The CDR3 region has the DNA TGTGCCAGTAGTATAGTTCGACATTCCACCGGGGAGCTGTTTTTT.

This clone has at least ten counts. The chain recombines TRBV12-3 or TRBV12-4 with TRBJ1-4, with D unclear. The germline V and J ends were trimmed by 3 bases and 3 bases, with 8 bases remaining between them. The CDR3 contains 14 residues. Written as DNA, the CDR3 is TGTGCCAGCAGTTTCCCCGGTGCTAATGAAAAACTGTTTTTT. Translation gives CASSFPGANEKLFF.

This clone was seen ten or more times. The chain has TRBV28 and TRBJ2-3; D is unclear. The length of the CDR3 is 16 residues. Trimming cost V 3 bases and J 3 bases, with 16 bases left between them. Germline V gene sequence: CDR1 MDHEN, CDR2 SYDVKM. For the CDR3, the DNA is TGTGCCAGCAGTTTGGTAGAGGAAGCGAGAACAGATACGCAGTATTTT. Its protein product is CASSLVEEARTDTQYF.

At least ten counts were recorded for this clone. This chain links TRBV11-2 with TRBJ1-1, with D tentatively TRBD1 (6 bases). There are 13 residues in the CDR3. Trimming cost V 4 bases and J 6 bases, with 12 bases left between them. Germline CDR1 SGHAT, CDR2 FQNNGV. This CDR3 is CASSSRGEAEAFF. In DNA form, the CDR3 reads TGTGCCAGCAGCTCTAGGGGGGAGGCTGAAGCTTTCTTT. Full variable domain (remainder filled in from reference TRBV11-2 and TRBJ1-1): EAGVAQSPRYKIIEKRQSVAFWCNPISGHATLYWYQQILGQGPKLLIQFQNNGVVDDSQLPKDRFSAERLKGVDSTLKIQPAKLEDSAVYLCASSSRGEAEAFFGQGTRLTVV.

The table lists this clone with many counts. The gene calls are TRBV15 and TRBJ1-5; TRBD1 agrees at 7 bases. Trimming removed 3 bases from V and 3 bases from J; junction bases left unmatched: 2. This CDR3 contains 14 residues. CDR1 LNHNV and CDR2 YYDKDF come from the germline V gene (reference sequence). The CDR3 protein is CATSSDRVNQPQHF. DNA for the CDR3: TGTGCCACCAGCAGTGACAGGGTCAATCAGCCCCAGCATTTT. The complete variable domain, with remaining parts taken from reference TRBV15 and TRBJ1-5, reads DAMVIQNPRYQVTQFGKPVTLSCSQTLNHNVMYWYQQKSSQAPKLLFHYYDKDFNNEADTPDNFQSRRPNTSFCFLDIRSPGLGDTAMYLCATSSDRVNQPQHFGDGTRLSIL.

The table lists this clone with many counts. The V gene is TRBV7-3, the J gene TRBJ2-1; TRBD2 is a possible D gene (6 bases). Germline CDR1 reads SGHTA; CDR2 reads FQGTGA. The length of the CDR3 is 17 residues. V was trimmed by 1 base and J by 5 bases, leaving 18 bases between them. Written as DNA, the CDR3 is TGTGCCAGCAGCTTAATCGGTCGGAGGGAGTCGGACAATGAGCAGTTCTTC. Protein sequence: CASSLIGRRESDNEQFF.

The table lists this clone with many counts. The junction departs from the called germline gene at one end, perhaps through a read error. Other DNA sequences in this sample translate to the same CDR3. The rearrangement links TRBV7-7 to TRBJ2-3; 12 bases are a match to TRBD2. The CDR3 loop spans 15 amino acids. Germline lookup yields CDR1 SSHAT and CDR2 FNYEAQ (reference sequence). This chain's CDR3 is CASSPGLAGSDTQYF. The CDR3 DNA reads TGTGCTAGCAGCCCCGGACTAGCGGGGTCAGATACGCAGTATTTT.

This clone was detected ten times or more. V gene TRBV20-1 combines with J gene TRBJ1-6; D gene uncertain. V gave up 3 bases and J gave up 9 bases, with 15 bases separating them. This CDR3 has 14 amino acids. Germline V gives CDR1 DFQATT, CDR2 SNEGSKA (reference sequence). Here the CDR3 DNA reads TGCAGTGCTAGCGCCCGGATTTCTGGTTCACCCCTCCACTTT. This encodes CSASARISGSPLHF.

This clone is large by share. The genes are TRBV4-1 and TRBJ2-3, with D hard to call. This CDR3 region has 14 residues. Trimming pared 1 base from V and 5 bases from J, leaving 10 bases between. The germline V gene has CDR1 MGHRA and CDR2 YSYEKL. DNA for the CDR3: TGCGCCAGCAGCCAAGGGGTGCCCGGAGATACGCAGTATTTT. The encoded protein is CASSQGVPGDTQYF.

This clone was counted many times. The V call is TRBV4-2, the J call TRBJ2-3; no clear D gene. Per the germline V gene, CDR1 is LGHNA and CDR2 is YNFKEQ. The CDR3 consists of 17 residues. With 0 bases removed from V and 2 bases from J, the gap between germline ends came to 15 bases. Here the CDR3 reads CASSQEPAGTYTDTQYF. The DNA of the CDR3 is TGTGCCAGCAGCCAAGAGCCGGCAGGAACATACACAGATACGCAGTATTTT.

This clone was counted many times. The V gene is TRBV6-5, the J gene TRBJ1-3; D unclear. V was cut by 3 bases and J by 2 bases, with 20 bases left in between. CDR1 and CDR2 from the germline V gene are MNHEY and SVGAGI. CDR3 length equals 18 residues. The CDR3 DNA follows: TGTGCCAGCAGTTATAGAACCCGGAGGTCCCGGACTGGAAACACCATATATTTT. It encodes CASSYRTRRSRTGNTIYF.

This clone was seen many times. The sample contains more than one DNA sequence encoding this CDR3. The chain links TRBV9 to TRBJ2-7; D possibly corresponds to TRBD1 (6 bases). CDR3 length: 16 residues. Trimming removed 0 bases at V and 0 bases at J, with 13 bases between. CDR1 is SGDLS and CDR2 is YYNGEE in the germline V gene. In nucleotides, the CDR3 is TGTGCCAGCAGCGTAGGAACTTGGACAGACTCCTACGAGCAGTACTTC. Protein sequence: CASSVGTWTDSYEQYF.

This clone appeared many times. The rearrangement links TRBV20-1 to TRBJ2-7; weak D call: TRBD2 (5 bases). CDR3 size: 12 residues. V was cut by 0 bases and J by 3 bases, with 6 bases left in between. Germline CDR1 reads DFQATT; CDR2 reads SNEGSKA (reference sequence). CDR3 coding DNA: TGCAGTGCTAGAGACCGGGGCTACGAGCAGTACTTC. The encoded protein is CSARDRGYEQYF.

Notes on this clone: Other DNA sequences of this sample code for an identical CDR3. V is TRBV20-1 and J is TRBJ1-3, with D hard to call. Germline V CDR1 and CDR2: DFQATT, SNEGSKA (reference sequence). V gave up 6 bases and J gave up 4 bases, with 16 bases separating them. The CDR3 loop spans 14 amino acids. DNA for the CDR3: TGCAGTGCACCCGACCTGAGAGGAGGAAACACCATATATTTT. This translates into CSAPDLRGGNTIYF.

At least ten counts were recorded for this clone. The chain uses TRBV30 and TRBJ1-3, with no clear D. Germline V gene data show CDR1 as GTSNPN and CDR2 as SVGIG (reference sequence). With 0 bases removed from V and 3 bases from J, the gap between germline ends came to 9 bases. The CDR3 totals 14 residues. CDR3 sequence reads: CAWSVGFLGNTIYF. The CDR3 coding sequence is TGTGCCTGGAGTGTTGGGTTCCTTGGAAACACCATATATTTT.